Listed below are T cell receptor beta chains from one sample, sequenced in a study of T cells in Graves' hyperthyroidism and ophthalmopathy. TCRdb passed the multiplex PCR reads through MiXCR, listing each CDR3 protein once. The data contain around 500,000 distinct CDR3 sequences, 16% of them singletons. The sequencing input was blood. The receptors derive from a woman under 40 with Graves' ophthalmopathy. Each CDR3 is given with its conserved first and last residue. The order of the fields is J gene, D gene, V gene, clone size, CDR3 DNA, CDR3 protein. The D gene is left open where the match is weak. Rows give clone size only sometimes, using once, few, many, or a class for an expanded clone.

TRBJ2-1 - TRBV7-2 many TGTGCCAGCAGCTTAAGTCCCAGCGGAGGGTGGAATGAGCAGTTCTTC CASSLSPSGGWNEQFF
TRBJ2-1 TRBD2 TRBV7-3 few TGTGCCAGCAGCTTAATAGCGGGAGCCACCTACAATGAGCAGTTCTTC CASSLIAGATYNEQFF
TRBJ2-4 TRBD1 TRBV3-1 many TGTGCCAGCAGCCAACCCGGGACAGTGAAAAACATTCAGTACTTC CASSQPGTVKNIQYF
TRBJ2-1 TRBD2 TRBV6-6 - TGTGCCAGCAGTTACTCGAACCCAGGACTAGCGCGGAGTGAGCAGTTCTTC CASSYSNPGLARSEQFF
TRBJ2-1 - TRBV18 many TGTGCCAGCTCACCAGGGCGGACTGAGCAGTTCTTC CASSPGRTEQFF
TRBJ2-7 - TRBV30 many TGTGCCTGCAGTGCGTCCAACAGCCACGAGCAGTACTTC CACSASNSHEQYF
TRBJ2-7 - TRBV29-1 many TGCAGCGTTGGGGTTTTCTCCTACGAGCAGTACTTC CSVGVFSYEQYF
TRBJ1-1 - TRBV7-9 many TGTGCCAGCAGCCTTTACAGCACTGAAGCTTTCTTT CASSLYSTEAFF
TRBJ2-5 TRBD2 TRBV4-3 few TGCGCCAGCAGCCCTAGGACTAGCGGGAGGGCCGCGGAGACCCAGTACTTC CASSPRTSGRAAETQYF
TRBJ1-4 - TRBV12-3/TRBV12-4 many TGTGCCAGCCGCGACAGTACTAATGAAAAACTGTTTTTT CASRDSTNEKLFF
TRBJ1-2 - TRBV7-2 - TGTGCCAGCAGCTTCGGTCAGGGAGGCTACACCTTC CASSFGQGGYTF
TRBJ2-1 TRBD2 TRBV20-1 few TGCAGTGCTACAACTAGCGGGAGGGCCACCAATGAGCAGTTCTTC CSATTSGRATNEQFF
TRBJ1-2 - TRBV6-2/TRBV6-3 - TGTGCCAGCAGTGACGGGACCGGAGGGCGCTACACCTTC CASSDGTGGRYTF
TRBJ2-1 - TRBV29-1 - TGCAGCGTTGAAGATCAAGACTACTCCTACAATGAGCAGTTCTTC CSVEDQDYSYNEQFF
TRBJ2-3 - TRBV10-3 few TGTGCCATCAGAACCAACCCAGGAATGGAAGTCGGCACAGATACGCAGTATTTT CAIRTNPGMEVGTDTQYF
TRBJ2-7 - TRBV12-3/TRBV12-4 many TGTGCCAGCAGTTTTGGCCAAACATCTCCCGAGCAGTACTTC CASSFGQTSPEQYF
TRBJ1-2 - TRBV2 - TGTGCCAGCAGTGAACGGTCGATGACTAACTATGGCTACACCTTC CASSERSMTNYGYTF